The 15 T cell receptor beta chains reported below all come from one sample, sequenced in a study of graft-versus-host responses after intestinal transplantation. Sequencing used immunoSEQ multiplex PCR; TCRdb keeps in-frame clones, though not all of them. The sample carries 65,000 to 100,000 clones, approximately 90% recorded once. These receptors have no known antigen. The material was unstimulated CD8+ T cells sorted from spleen or lymph node cells, obtained before transplant. The receptors here all came from a human donor who was the organ donor for an intestinal transplant.

The rearrangement joins TRBV7-9 to TRBJ1-1, with D perhaps TRBD1 (5 bases). V lost 3 bases and J 5 bases, leaving 13 bases between the germline ends. CDR1 SEHNR and CDR2 FQNEAQ come from the germline V gene (reference sequence). The CDR3 totals 14 residues. The DNA for the CDR3 is TGTGCCAGCAGCTTTATAGGGGTGGAAACTGAAGCTTTCTTT. Translating it yields CASSFIGVETEAFF.

The rearrangement joins TRBV6-1 to TRBJ2-5, with D tentatively TRBD1 (6 bases). The germline CDR1 and CDR2 sequences are MNHNS and SASEGT. This CDR3 is built from 14 residues. V lost 2 bases to trimming and J lost 1 base, with 8 bases between them. The CDR3 is CASSELGGQETQYF. The CDR3 DNA reads TGTGCCAGCAGTGAACTAGGGGGCCAAGAGACCCAGTACTTC.

The CDR3 loop reads CASSLQGAGTEAFF. The CDR3 DNA reads as TGTGCCAGCAGCTTACAAGGGGCCGGCACTGAAGCTTTCTTT. The chain uses TRBV7-3 and TRBJ1-1; D possibly corresponds to TRBD1 (5 bases). V was cut by 2 bases and J by 4 bases, with 11 bases left in between. In germline, CDR1 is SGHTA, CDR2 FQGTGA. The CDR3 totals 14 residues.

This clone was seen only once. This chain links TRBV7-9 with TRBJ1-1; 11 nucleotides align to TRBD1. With V trimmed by 6 bases and J by 11 bases, 8 bases remained unmatched. The length of the CDR3 is 13 residues. Germline loops: CDR1 SEHNR, CDR2 FQNEAQ (reference sequence). CDR3 residues: CASRNRTGGAAFF. The CDR3, as DNA: TGTGCCAGCAGGAACAGGACAGGGGGCGCGGCTTTCTTT.

The genes are TRBV9 and TRBJ1-1; D not resolved. This CDR3 has 16 amino acids. V lost 4 bases and J lost 0, with 16 bases in between. Germline V CDR1 and CDR2: SGDLS, YYNGEE. The CDR3 reads CASSPLQRDMNTEAFF. The CDR3 coding sequence is TGTGCCAGCAGCCCACTCCAAAGAGATATGAACACTGAAGCTTTCTTT.

The DNA for the CDR3 is TGTGCCAGTAGTATGGTGGGGGCGAACACTGAAGCTTTCTTT. Translated, it gives CASSMVGANTEAFF. The chain employs TRBV19 and TRBJ1-1, with D perhaps TRBD1 (6 bases). This CDR3 spans 14 amino acids. The V end was cut by 3 bases, the J end by 1 base, with 9 bases between. Germline V gene data show CDR1 as LNHDA and CDR2 as SQIVND (reference sequence).

The chain joins TRBV6-5 to TRBJ2-1; no clear D gene. V lost 0 bases to trimming and J lost 5 bases, with 11 bases between them. Germline V gene sequence: CDR1 MNHEY, CDR2 SVGAGI. The CDR3 extends over 15 amino acids. For the CDR3, the DNA is TGTGCCAGCAGTTACTCTTTTGGCGGTCACAATGAGCAGTTCTTC. Amino acid sequence: CASSYSFGGHNEQFF.

The table lists this clone with a few counts. The chain employs TRBV10-3 and TRBJ1-2, with unresolved D. The germline V gene has CDR1 ENHRY and CDR2 SYGVKD. The CDR3 covers 10 residues. The V end was cut by 8 bases, the J end by 8 bases, with 9 bases between. The CDR3, as DNA: TGTGCCATCGGATGGGAGGGCTACACCTTC. Translating gives CAIGWEGYTF.

The gene calls are TRBV6-5 and TRBJ1-1; TRBD1 agrees at 8 bases. Germline-derived CDR1 and CDR2 are MNHEY and SVGAGI. With 5 bases clipped from V and 5 bases from J, the junction kept 10 bases outside the gene matches. The CDR3 consists of 15 residues. The CDR3: CASSTPQGAGTEAFF. In nucleotides, the CDR3 is TGTGCCAGCAGTACCCCTCAGGGGGCTGGGACTGAAGCTTTCTTT.

V gene TRBV2 combines with J gene TRBJ2-7; 7 bases are a match to TRBD2. Germline-derived CDR1 and CDR2 are SNHLY and FYNNEI. J was trimmed by 7 bases and V by 3 bases; bases with no gene match: 3. This CDR3 is 12 amino acids long. CDR3: CASSDMRGEQYF. Here the CDR3 DNA reads TGTGCCAGCAGTGATATGCGGGGGGAGCAGTACTTC.

V is TRBV9 and J is TRBJ1-2; 7 bases align to TRBD1. Germline values: CDR1 SGDLS, CDR2 YYNGEE. There are 14 residues in the CDR3. The V segment lost 5 bases and the J segment 4 bases; nucleotides outside the gene matches: 8. Written as DNA, the CDR3 is TGTGCCAGCAGAACAGGGGTAGTCTCCTATGGCTACACCTTC. It codes for CASRTGVVSYGYTF.

The CDR3 DNA reads as TGCGCCAGCAGTCCAGACGGACATACGCTAGGGACTGAAGCTTTCTTT. It encodes CASSPDGHTLGTEAFF. The chain is built from TRBV4-1 and TRBJ1-1, with D perhaps TRBD1 (5 bases). Deletions cut 6 bases from V and 5 bases from J, with 22 bases between. This CDR3 is built from 16 residues. CDR1 and CDR2 (germline): MGHRA, YSYEKL.

This rearrangement joins TRBV4-1 to TRBJ1-2, with D perhaps matching TRBD1 (6 bases). Between the trimmed V and J ends, which lost 0 bases and 4 bases, there was a span of 12 bases. The CDR3 loop spans 15 amino acids. The germline CDR1 and CDR2 sequences are MGHRA and YSYEKL. The CDR3, as DNA: TGCGCCAGCAGCCAAGAAACAGGGTCAAGCTATGGCTACACCTTC. This sequence encodes CASSQETGSSYGYTF.

The CDR3 is CASSSLIPPVYGYTF. DNA for the CDR3: TGTGCCAGCAGTTCTTTAATCCCCCCGGTTTATGGCTACACCTTC. V usage is TRBV27 and J usage is TRBJ1-2; the D is unclear. The CDR3 sequence is 15 residues long. Germline values: CDR1 MNHEY, CDR2 SMNVEV (reference sequence). Trimming stripped 4 bases from V and 5 bases from J, with 17 bases between.

This chain joins TRBV6-5 and TRBJ2-5, with a tentative D call TRBD1 (5 bases). TRBJ2-7 explains the end of the DNA better; the J call may be wrong. This CDR3 contains 13 residues. Germline-derived CDR1 and CDR2 are MNHEY and SVGAGI. This CDR3 reads CASRDTSSYEQYF. The CDR3 DNA reads as TGTGCCAGCAGGGACACGAGCTCCTACGAGCAGTACTTC.